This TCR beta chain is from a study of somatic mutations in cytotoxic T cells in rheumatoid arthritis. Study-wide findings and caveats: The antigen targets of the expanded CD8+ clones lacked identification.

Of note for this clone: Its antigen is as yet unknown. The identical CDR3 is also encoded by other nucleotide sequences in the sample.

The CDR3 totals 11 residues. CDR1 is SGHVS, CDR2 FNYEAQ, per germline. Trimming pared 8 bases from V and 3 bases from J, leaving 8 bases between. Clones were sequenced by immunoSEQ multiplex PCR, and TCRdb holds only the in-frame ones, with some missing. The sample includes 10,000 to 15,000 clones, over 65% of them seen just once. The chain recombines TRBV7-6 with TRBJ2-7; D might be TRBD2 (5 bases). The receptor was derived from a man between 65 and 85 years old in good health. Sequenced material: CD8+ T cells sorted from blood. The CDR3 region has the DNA TGTGCCAGCGGAAGCGGCTACGAGCAGTACTTC. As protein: CASGSGYEQYF.